Listed below are T cell receptor beta chains from one sample, sequenced in a study of OX40 agonist ivuxolimab in advanced cancers. Here immunoSEQ multiplex PCR was the method, and the copy in TCRdb shows in-frame clones only, minus some. The sample holds about 110,000 clones, 75% to 95% seen once. Source: CD4+ or CD8+ T cells sorted from blood, taken in a trial of the OX40 agonist ivuxolimab. The receptors derive from an adult with an advanced solid tumor such as melanoma, head and neck, liver or kidney cancer. CDR3s include the opening cysteine and the closing phenylalanine or tryptophan. Each record gives: V gene, clone size, J gene, D gene, CDR3 DNA, CDR3 protein. A D gene is named only where the DNA matches it firmly. Clone size is given for some rows only: seen once, a few or many times, or a class if the clone is expanded.

V: TRBV5-1; size: -; J: TRBJ2-7; D: TRBD1; DNA: TGCGCCAGCAGCTTGGAATCGGGACAGGCTTTCTACGAGCAGTACTTC; CDR3: CASSLESGQAFYEQYF
V: TRBV2; size: -; J: TRBJ2-5; D: -; DNA: TGTGCCAGCAGTTGGCAGGAAGAGACCCAGTACTTC; CDR3: CASSWQEETQYF
V: TRBV5-1; size: -; J: TRBJ2-1; D: -; DNA: TGCGCCAGCAGCTTCGGGACCTTCATGGATGAGCAGTTCTTC; CDR3: CASSFGTFMDEQFF
V: TRBV10-3; size: -; J: TRBJ2-7; D: -; DNA: TGTGCCATCAGTGGGTCAGGTGTCTACGAGCAGTACTTC; CDR3: CAISGSGVYEQYF
V: TRBV19; size: -; J: TRBJ2-1; D: -; DNA: TGTGCCAGTAAGGACAACAATGAGCAGTTCTTC; CDR3: CASKDNNEQFF
V: TRBV6-4; size: once; J: TRBJ2-4; D: TRBD1; DNA: TGTGCCAGCAGTCCCGGGACAGGGTCGGGCATTCAGTACTTC; CDR3: CASSPGTGSGIQYF
V: TRBV5-4; size: -; J: TRBJ2-2; D: -; DNA: TGTGCCAGCAGCTTGGGGACAACTAACACCGGGGAGCTGTTTTTT; CDR3: CASSLGTTNTGELFF
V: TRBV6-6; size: -; J: TRBJ2-3; D: -; DNA: -; CDR3: CASSYFGPRTDTQYF
V: TRBV19; size: -; J: TRBJ2-5; D: -; DNA: TGTGCCAGTAGTATTGGGCGGGGCCTGTACCAAGAGACCCAGTACTTC; CDR3: CASSIGRGLYQETQYF
V: TRBV5-1; size: -; J: TRBJ1-1; D: -; DNA: TGCGCCAGCAGCCAGGGAAGAGGAGCGGGCGCTGAAGCTTTCTTT; CDR3: CASSQGRGAGAEAFF
V: TRBV4-1; size: -; J: TRBJ1-1; D: -; DNA: TGCGCCAGCAGCTCGCCCTTTGGGTCACGGGGGTTGAACACTGAAGCTTTCTTT; CDR3: CASSSPFGSRGLNTEAFF
V: TRBV5-1; size: -; J: TRBJ2-1; D: -; DNA: TGCGCCAGCAGCTTGTGGGGGGCTAGTGAGCAGTTCTTC; CDR3: CASSLWGASEQFF
V: TRBV27; size: -; J: TRBJ1-6; D: -; DNA: TGTGCCAGCAGTCCCTCGGGGTATTCACCCCTCCACTTT; CDR3: CASSPSGYSPLHF
V: TRBV11-3; size: few; J: TRBJ2-1; D: TRBD2; DNA: TGTGCCAGCAGCCAGAGCGGGGGGAGGACCTACAATGAGCAGTTCTTC; CDR3: CASSQSGGRTYNEQFF
V: TRBV30; size: -; J: TRBJ1-2; D: -; DNA: TGTGCCTGGAGTGCCACTGGGTACTATGGCTACACCTTC; CDR3: CAWSATGYYGYTF
V: TRBV19; size: -; J: TRBJ1-5; D: TRBD1; DNA: TGTGCCAGTAGTCCTTATCGACAGGGTCCCCTTGGCAATCAGCCCCAGCATTTT; CDR3: CASSPYRQGPLGNQPQHF
V: TRBV6-6; size: few; J: TRBJ1-2; D: TRBD1; DNA: TGTGCCAGCAGTTACCCGACAGGGGACTATGGCTACACCTTC; CDR3: CASSYPTGDYGYTF
V: TRBV18; size: -; J: TRBJ2-2; D: -; DNA: TGTGCCAGCTCACCACGCGGGGCCGGTTCCACCGGGGAGCTGTTTTTT; CDR3: CASSPRGAGSTGELFF
V: TRBV10-3; size: -; J: TRBJ1-2; D: TRBD1; DNA: TGTGCCATCAGTGACTGGGACAGGGGGGACTATGGCTACACCTTC; CDR3: CAISDWDRGDYGYTF
V: TRBV9; size: -; J: TRBJ2-7; D: TRBD1; DNA: TGTGCCAGCAGCGTAACCGGGACAGAGTCCTACGAGCAGTACTTC; CDR3: CASSVTGTESYEQYF
V: TRBV28; size: -; J: TRBJ1-1; D: -; DNA: TGTGCCAGCAGTTTACTTGCTTTGAACACTGAAGCTTTCTTT; CDR3: CASSLLALNTEAFF
V: TRBV5-1; size: -; J: TRBJ1-2; D: -; DNA: TGCGCCAGCAGCTTGGCGGGGGCCTCCTATGGCTACACCTTC; CDR3: CASSLAGASYGYTF
V: TRBV19; size: -; J: TRBJ1-4; D: -; DNA: TGTGCCAGCAGCTTGGGGACCGGTAATGAAAAACTGTTTTTT; CDR3: CASSLGTGNEKLFF
V: TRBV18; size: -; J: TRBJ1-5; D: -; DNA: TGTGCCAGCTCACGGGGCGGTTATCAGCCCCAGCATTTT; CDR3: CASSRGGYQPQHF
V: TRBV28; size: once; J: TRBJ2-7; D: TRBD1; DNA: TGTGCCAGCAGTTTTTCGGACAGGGCTTACGCCGAGCAGTACTTC; CDR3: CASSFSDRAYAEQYF
V: TRBV5-1; size: -; J: TRBJ1-2; D: TRBD1; DNA: TGCGCCAGCAGCGGACAGGGGACCTATGGCTACACCTTC; CDR3: CASSGQGTYGYTF
V: TRBV4-3; size: -; J: TRBJ2-1; D: TRBD2; DNA: TGCGCCAGCAGCCAAGGCGGGGGGGAACCGTTCTTC; CDR3: CASSQGGGEPFF
V: TRBV5-6; size: -; J: TRBJ2-2; D: TRBD1; DNA: TGTGCCAGCAGCGTGGACAGGGGTTACACCGGGGAGCTGTTTTTT; CDR3: CASSVDRGYTGELFF
V: TRBV7-2; size: -; J: TRBJ2-3; D: -; DNA: TGTGCCAGCAGCGCCCGGAAGACAGATACGCAGTATTTT; CDR3: CASSARKTDTQYF